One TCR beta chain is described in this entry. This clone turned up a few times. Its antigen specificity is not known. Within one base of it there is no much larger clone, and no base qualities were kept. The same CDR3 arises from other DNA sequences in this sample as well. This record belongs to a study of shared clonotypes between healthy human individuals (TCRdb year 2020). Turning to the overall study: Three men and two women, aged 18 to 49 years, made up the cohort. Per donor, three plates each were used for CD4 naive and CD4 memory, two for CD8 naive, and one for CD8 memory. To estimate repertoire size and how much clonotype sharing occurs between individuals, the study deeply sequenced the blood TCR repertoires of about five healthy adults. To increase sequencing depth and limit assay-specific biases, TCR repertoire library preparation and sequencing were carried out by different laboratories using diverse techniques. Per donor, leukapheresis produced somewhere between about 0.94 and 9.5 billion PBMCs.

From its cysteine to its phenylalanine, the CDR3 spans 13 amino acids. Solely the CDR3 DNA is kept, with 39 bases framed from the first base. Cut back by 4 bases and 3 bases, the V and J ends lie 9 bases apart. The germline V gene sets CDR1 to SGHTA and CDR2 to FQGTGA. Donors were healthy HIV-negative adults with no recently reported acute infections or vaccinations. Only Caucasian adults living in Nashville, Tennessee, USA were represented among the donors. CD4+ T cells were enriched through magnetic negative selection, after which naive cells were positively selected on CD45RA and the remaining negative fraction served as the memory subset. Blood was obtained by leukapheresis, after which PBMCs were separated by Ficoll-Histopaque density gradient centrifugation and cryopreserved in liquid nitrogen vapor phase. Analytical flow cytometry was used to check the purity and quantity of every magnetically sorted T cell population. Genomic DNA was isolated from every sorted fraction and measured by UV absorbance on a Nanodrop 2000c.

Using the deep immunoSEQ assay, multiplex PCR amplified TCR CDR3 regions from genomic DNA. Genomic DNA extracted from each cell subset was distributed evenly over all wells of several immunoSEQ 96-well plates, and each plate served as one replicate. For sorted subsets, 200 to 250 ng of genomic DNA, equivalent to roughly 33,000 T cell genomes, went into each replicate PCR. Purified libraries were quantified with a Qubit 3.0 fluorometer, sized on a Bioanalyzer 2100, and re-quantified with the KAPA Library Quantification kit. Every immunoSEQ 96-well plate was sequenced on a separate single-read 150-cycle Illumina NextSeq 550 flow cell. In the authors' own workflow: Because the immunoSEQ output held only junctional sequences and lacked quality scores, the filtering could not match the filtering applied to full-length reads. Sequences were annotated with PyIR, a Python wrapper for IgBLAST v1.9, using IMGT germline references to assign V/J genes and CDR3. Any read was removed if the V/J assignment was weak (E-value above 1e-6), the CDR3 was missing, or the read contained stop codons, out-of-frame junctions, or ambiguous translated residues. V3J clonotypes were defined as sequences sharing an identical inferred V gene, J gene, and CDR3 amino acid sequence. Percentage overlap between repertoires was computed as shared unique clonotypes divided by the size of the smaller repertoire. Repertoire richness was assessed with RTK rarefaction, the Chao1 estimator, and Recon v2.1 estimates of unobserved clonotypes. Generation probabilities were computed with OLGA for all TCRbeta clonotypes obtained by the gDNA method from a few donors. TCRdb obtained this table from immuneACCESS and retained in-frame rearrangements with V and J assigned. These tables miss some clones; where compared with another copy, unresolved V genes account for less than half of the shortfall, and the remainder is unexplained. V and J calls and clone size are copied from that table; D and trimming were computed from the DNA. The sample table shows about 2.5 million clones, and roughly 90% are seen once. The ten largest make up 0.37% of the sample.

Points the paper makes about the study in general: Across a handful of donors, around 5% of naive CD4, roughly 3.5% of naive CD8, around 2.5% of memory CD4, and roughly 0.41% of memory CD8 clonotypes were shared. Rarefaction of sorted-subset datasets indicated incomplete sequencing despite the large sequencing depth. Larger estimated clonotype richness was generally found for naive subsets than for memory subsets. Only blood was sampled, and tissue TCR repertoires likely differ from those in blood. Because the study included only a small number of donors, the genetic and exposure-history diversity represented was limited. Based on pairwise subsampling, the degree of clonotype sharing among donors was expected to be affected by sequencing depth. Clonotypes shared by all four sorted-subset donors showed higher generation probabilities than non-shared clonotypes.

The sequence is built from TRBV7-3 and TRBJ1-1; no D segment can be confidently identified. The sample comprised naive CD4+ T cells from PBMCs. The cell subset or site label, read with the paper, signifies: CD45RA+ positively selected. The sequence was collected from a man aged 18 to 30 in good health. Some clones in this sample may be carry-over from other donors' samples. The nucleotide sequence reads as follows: TGTGCCAGCAGCTCCGGGAGGGACACTGAAGCTTTCTTT. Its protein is CASSSGRDTEAFF.